This T cell receptor beta chain is from a study of T-cell reconstitution after alpha-beta-depleted transplantation in children. The ends were cut back, 6 bases at V and 0 bases at J, with 15 bases in the middle. This CDR3 comprises 14 residues. Germline V gene data show CDR1 as DFQATT and CDR2 as SNEGSKA (reference sequence). The TCRbeta library incorporated unique molecular identifiers. In TCRdb, the PCR reads were re-called with MiXCR into one record per CDR3 protein. The sample records around 360,000 distinct CDR3 sequences, 10% being singletons. The source material was PBMCs from the stem cell graft donor, sampled from the stem cell graft. The sequence was obtained from a human donor who donated a stem cell graft to a child with acute lymphoblastic leukemia. This sequence joins TRBV20-1 and TRBJ2-7; D gene ambiguous. This CDR3 reads CSAPDGRSSYEQYF. In DNA form, the CDR3 reads TGCAGTGCCCCGGACGGCCGCAGCTCCTACGAGCAGTACTTC.